These 22 T cell receptor beta chains were sequenced from one sample in a study of T-cell memory formation after mild COVID-19. TCRdb processed the 5' RACE reads anew with MiXCR; each CDR3 protein has one entry. The data contain some 210,000 distinct CDR3 sequences, around 17% of them singletons. The source material was PBMCs or a T cell subset sorted from them (not recorded which). All receptors derive from an adult woman who had mild COVID-19 (a few samples of this study predate the infection). Cell type and time point are not known.

This clonotype was recorded once. The chain combines TRBV2 with TRBJ1-4, with TRBD1 as a possible D gene (6 bases). V was shortened by 6 bases and J by 7 bases, with 15 bases between the two germline ends. Germline values: CDR1 SNHLY, CDR2 FYNNEI. The CDR3 loop spans 14 amino acids. The CDR3 reads CASSETGLGEKLFF. The CDR3 DNA follows: TGTGCCAGCAGCGAAACAGGGCTGGGTGAAAAACTGTTTTTT.

V gene TRBV4-2 combines with J gene TRBJ2-3; 15 bases fit TRBD2. The germline V gene has CDR1 LGHNA and CDR2 YNFKEQ. The trim removed 3 bases at V and 3 bases at J, leaving 4 bases unmatched. This CDR3 has 17 residues. Written as DNA, the CDR3 is TGTGCCAGCAGCCATGGGACTAGCGGGGGGCGGACAGATACGCAGTATTTT. Its translation is CASSHGTSGGRTDTQYF.

This clonotype was seen more than once but under ten times. The chain joins TRBV7-2 to TRBJ1-1; D is perhaps TRBD1 (5 bases). CDR1 SGHTA and CDR2 FQGNSA come from the germline V gene. Between the trimmed V and J ends, which lost 0 bases and 2 bases, there was a span of 10 bases. The length of the CDR3 is 15 residues. The CDR3 sequence: CASSLAQGLNTEAFF. In DNA, the CDR3 is TGTGCCAGCAGCTTAGCGCAGGGCTTAAACACTGAAGCTTTCTTT.

Only a few counts were recorded for this clonotype. The gene calls are TRBV11-2 and TRBJ1-1; 7 bases align to TRBD1. Trimming removed 5 bases from V and 4 bases from J; junction bases left unmatched: 10. The CDR3 is made up of 15 amino acids. The germline V gene encodes CDR1 SGHAT and CDR2 FQNNGV. The CDR3 sequence is CASSPYGQAPTEAFF. For the CDR3, the DNA is TGTGCCAGCAGCCCCTACGGACAGGCCCCCACTGAAGCTTTCTTT. The variable domain in full, completed from reference TRBV11-2 and TRBJ1-1, reads EAGVAQSPRYKIIEKRQSVAFWCNPISGHATLYWYQQILGQGPKLLIQFQNNGVVDDSQLPKDRFSAERLKGVDSTLKIQPAKLEDSAVYLCASSPYGQAPTEAFFGQGTRLTVV.

The V gene is TRBV7-2, the J gene TRBJ2-2, with D perhaps matching TRBD1 or TRBD2 (5 bases each). CDR1 and CDR2 from the germline V gene are SGHTA and FQGNSA. Trimming stripped 6 bases from V and 0 bases from J, with 17 bases between. This CDR3 contains 17 residues. The CDR3 bases are TGTGCCAGCAGTCGAAACCGGGGCCTGCCGAACACCGGGGAGCTGTTTTTT. Its protein is CASSRNRGLPNTGELFF.

This clonotype was picked up a small number of times. This chain links TRBV7-2 with TRBJ2-3; the D gene is possibly TRBD2 (6 bases). The CDR3 extends over 14 amino acids. Germline V gene sequence: CDR1 SGHTA, CDR2 FQGNSA. V lost 5 bases and J 2 bases, leaving 11 bases between the germline ends. The CDR3 is CASSTRTTTDTQYF. In DNA form, the CDR3 reads TGTGCCAGCAGCACCCGGACTACCACAGATACGCAGTATTTT.

This clonotype was counted only a few times. The chain joins TRBV2 to TRBJ1-2, with TRBD1 identical over 8 bases. Germline CDR1 and CDR2: SNHLY and FYNNEI. The V segment lost 6 bases and the J segment 9 bases; nucleotides outside the gene matches: 6. There are 12 residues in the CDR3. CDR3 sequence reads: CASRRTGNSYTF. CDR3 in DNA: TGTGCCAGCAGGCGGACAGGGAATAGCTACACCTTC.

This chain connects TRBV20-1 to TRBJ2-7; tentatively, D is TRBD1 or TRBD2 (6 bases each). CDR1 is DFQATT and CDR2 is SNEGSKA in the germline V gene (reference sequence). V was shortened by 6 bases and J by 3 bases, with 15 bases between the two germline ends. This CDR3 has 13 residues. Written as DNA, the CDR3 is TGCAGTGCCCCCGTGGGGGGCGACTACGAGCAGTACTTC. It encodes CSAPVGGDYEQYF.

This clonotype was counted only a few times. The V gene is TRBV7-6, the J gene TRBJ2-7; 11 nucleotides line up with TRBD2. The V and J ends lost 3 bases and 0 bases, in that order; junction bases with no gene match: 1. Germline V gene sequence: CDR1 SGHVS, CDR2 FNYEAQ. The CDR3 is made up of 15 amino acids. The CDR3 is CASSFTSGSSYEQYF. Here the CDR3 DNA reads TGTGCCAGCAGCTTTACTAGCGGGAGCTCCTACGAGCAGTACTTC.

This clonotype has a handful of counts. This chain links TRBV2 with TRBJ2-1, with a weak D call TRBD1 (7 bases). Trimming took off 5 bases at V and 13 bases at J, with 15 bases between the two ends. The CDR3 is 12 amino acids. CDR1 and CDR2 (germline): SNHLY, FYNNEI. CDR3 sequence reads: CASSPGGGAQFF. The DNA for the CDR3 is TGTGCCAGCAGTCCAGGGGGAGGCGCTCAGTTCTTC.

The chain employs TRBV19 and TRBJ2-7; weak D call: TRBD1 (5 bases). The germline CDR1 and CDR2 sequences are LNHDA and SQIVND (reference sequence). This CDR3 is 15 amino acids long. Trimming removed 0 bases from V and 2 bases from J, with 11 bases in between. The CDR3 is CASSIDLTDPYEQYF. The CDR3 bases are TGTGCCAGTAGTATAGATCTGACAGACCCCTACGAGCAGTACTTC.

This clonotype was seen a handful of times. The rearrangement links TRBV20-1 to TRBJ1-1, with D possibly TRBD1 on 5 matching bases. Germline V gene lookup returns CDR1 DFQATT and CDR2 SNEGSKA (reference sequence). Trimming removed 3 bases at V and 3 bases at J, with 17 bases between. The CDR3 has 15 amino acids. Here the CDR3 reads CSASPLQGIDTEAFF. CDR3 DNA sequence: TGCAGTGCTAGTCCCCTTCAGGGTATAGACACTGAAGCTTTCTTT.

The chain uses TRBV10-3 and TRBJ2-7; 12 nucleotides line up with TRBD1. Trimming removed 4 bases from V and 3 bases from J; junction bases left unmatched: 4. Per germline, CDR1 ENHRY and CDR2 SYGVKD. The CDR3 sequence is 15 residues long. CDR3 nucleotide sequence: TGTGCCATCAGTGGGGGACAGGGGGCCAACTACGAGCAGTACTTC. This codes for CAISGGQGANYEQYF.

This clonotype was observed a few times. This chain joins TRBV7-8 and TRBJ2-3, with 8 bases identical to TRBD2. The CDR3 loop spans 16 amino acids. CDR1 and CDR2 from the germline V gene are SGHVS and FQNEAQ. Trimming cost V 0 bases and J 7 bases; bases outside gene matches: 9. The DNA for the CDR3 is TGTGCCAGCAGCTTAGCACGGGGGGGCCTGTGGAATACGCAGTATTTT. Translating gives CASSLARGGLWNTQYF.

This chain uses TRBV20-1 with TRBJ2-5, with TRBD2 matching over 13 bases. V trimming: 0 bases; J trimming: 3 bases; junction bases outside the gene matches: 1. CDR1 and CDR2 (germline): DFQATT, SNEGSKA (reference sequence). CDR3 length: 15 amino acids. CDR3 protein: CSARDGTSGEETQYF. In DNA, the CDR3 is TGCAGTGCTAGAGATGGGACTAGCGGGGAAGAGACCCAGTACTTC.

In this sample, this clonotype turned up a few times. V gene TRBV7-9 combines with J gene TRBJ1-6; D not resolved. From germline, CDR1 is SEHNR and CDR2 FQNEAQ (reference sequence). V lost 5 bases to trimming and J lost 0 bases, with 11 bases between them. The CDR3 loop spans 16 amino acids. CDR3 residues: CASSPRTLSYNSPLHF. CDR3 sequence (DNA): TGTGCCAGCAGCCCAAGGACCCTCTCCTATAATTCACCCCTCCACTTT.

This clonotype occurred a few times. The rearrangement joins TRBV6-6 to TRBJ1-5; D remains unclear. The CDR3 runs to 13 residues. V was cut by 6 bases and J by 7 bases, with 13 bases left in between. From germline, CDR1 is MNHNY and CDR2 SVGAGI (reference sequence). The CDR3 loop reads CASRPSSEQPQHF. DNA for the CDR3: TGTGCCAGCAGACCCAGCAGTGAACAGCCCCAGCATTTT.

The chain carries TRBV5-6 and TRBJ2-1; D remains ambiguous. The CDR3 sequence is 15 residues long. Trimming removed 3 bases from V and 0 bases from J, with 10 bases in between. Germline-derived CDR1 and CDR2 are SGHDT and YYEEEE. The chain's CDR3 is CASSWAHNSYNEQFF. In DNA form, the CDR3 reads TGTGCCAGCAGCTGGGCCCACAACTCCTACAATGAGCAGTTCTTC. Together with reference TRBV5-6 and TRBJ2-1, the CDR3 gives the full variable domain: DAGVTQSPTHLIKTRGQQVTLRCSPKSGHDTVSWYQQALGQGPQFIFQYYEEEERQRGNFPDRFSGHQFPNYSSELNVNALLLGDSALYLCASSWAHNSYNEQFFGPGTRLTVL.

This rearrangement joins TRBV19 to TRBJ2-1; possibly TRBD2 for D (5 bases). V gave up 5 bases and J gave up 8 bases, with 10 bases separating them. The CDR3 consists of 12 residues. Germline CDR1 and CDR2: LNHDA and SQIVND (reference sequence). The CDR3 bases are TGTGCCAGTAGTGTGGGGAGCGATGAGCAGTTCTTC. Protein sequence: CASSVGSDEQFF. The whole variable domain, filled in from reference TRBV19 and TRBJ2-1, reads DGGITQSPKYLFRKEGQNVTLSCEQNLNHDAMYWYRQDPGQGLRLIYYSQIVNDFQKGDIAEGYSVSREKKESFPLTVTSAQKNPTAFYLCASSVGSDEQFFGPGTRLTVL.

A few counts support this clonotype. The chain links TRBV2 to TRBJ2-5, with 7 nucleotides matching TRBD1. Germline CDR1 and CDR2: SNHLY and FYNNEI. J was trimmed by 5 bases and V by 6 bases; bases with no gene match: 12. The CDR3 is 15 residues long. CDR3 residues: CASRELTTGAETQYF. The DNA for the CDR3 is TGTGCCAGCAGAGAACTTACAACAGGGGCCGAGACCCAGTACTTC.

This chain uses TRBV7-2 with TRBJ2-6; 10 nucleotides agree with TRBD2. The CDR3 contains 18 residues. With V trimmed by 0 bases and J by 2 bases, 4 bases remained unmatched. Germline V lookup: CDR1 SGHTA, CDR2 FQGNSA. The CDR3 loop is CASSLAPSGSPGANVLTF. In DNA, the CDR3 is TGTGCCAGCAGCTTAGCCCCTAGCGGGAGTCCTGGGGCCAACGTCCTGACTTTC.

The chain employs TRBV20-1 and TRBJ2-7; D perhaps matches TRBD1 (5 bases). The V end was cut by 0 bases, the J end by 2 bases, with 14 bases between. The CDR3 is 15 amino acids. Germline V gene lookup returns CDR1 DFQATT and CDR2 SNEGSKA (reference sequence). This chain's CDR3 is CSARDPQAQPYEQYF. The DNA of the CDR3 is TGCAGTGCTAGAGATCCACAGGCGCAGCCCTACGAGCAGTACTTC.